This is a list of T cell receptor beta chains from one sample in a study of vaccination and CD4 T cells after COVID-19. These receptors have no known antigen. TCRdb reprocessed the PCR reads via MiXCR and lists one record per CDR3 protein. The sample lists over 10,000 distinct CDR3 sequences; 50% to 60% were seen once. Material: cultured CD4+ T cells from blood, obtained after SARS-CoV-2 vaccination. The receptors originated from a human donor with COVID-19. The CDR3 runs from the conserved cysteine through the conserved F or W. The D gene is left open where the match is weak. Clone size is not always given. Where it is, it says once, few, many or a class for expanded clones.

D	size	J	V	CDR3	DNA
-	few	TRBJ1-3	TRBV27	CASTLRVGEGNTIYF	TGTGCCAGCACCCTCAGGGTCGGGGAAGGAAACACCATATATTTT
-	-	TRBJ1-6	TRBV20-1	CSAKSGSSYNSPLHF	TGCAGTGCTAAGTCTGGGAGCTCCTATAATTCACCCCTCCACTTT
TRBD1	few	TRBJ1-1	TRBV6-5	CASSYGRGLAFF	TGTGCCAGCAGTTACGGCAGGGGGCTGGCTTTCTTT
-	-	TRBJ2-7	TRBV6-1	CASATSSYEQYF	TGTGCGTCGGCTACTAGCTCCTACGAGCAGTACTTC
-	-	TRBJ1-1	TRBV6-1	CASTLGPPSTEAFF	TGTGCCAGCACCTTGGGACCGCCGAGCACTGAAGCTTTCTTT
TRBD1	-	TRBJ2-7	TRBV7-9	CASSLGQGEGEQYF	TGTGCCAGCAGCCTTGGACAGGGAGAAGGCGAGCAGTACTTC
-	-	TRBJ1-2	TRBV2	CASSDGVNYGYTF	TGTGCCAGCAGTGATGGGGTTAACTATGGCTACACCTTC
-	-	TRBJ1-5	TRBV20-1	CSAAPPGWDQPQHF	TGCAGTGCTGCCCCACCAGGGTGGGATCAGCCCCAGCATTTT
-	once	TRBJ1-6	TRBV28	CASSLGDTGVSPLHF	TGTGCCAGCAGTTTGGGGGACACTGGGGTTTCACCCCTCCACTTT
-	-	TRBJ2-6	TRBV7-9	CASSLGTTGFRAGANVLTF	TGTGCCAGCAGCTTGGGGACGACAGGTTTTCGAGCTGGGGCCAACGTCCTGACTTTC
TRBD1	few	TRBJ2-7	TRBV6-1	CASGPAGTGGVRYEQYF	TGTGCCAGCGGACCTGCCGGGACAGGGGGCGTTCGGTACGAGCAGTACTTC
-	-	TRBJ1-6	TRBV5-5	CASSFERVERSPLHF	TGTGCCAGCAGCTTTGAGCGGGTTGAAAGATCACCCCTCCACTTT
TRBD1	-	TRBJ1-2	TRBV27	CASSREDRGLYGYTF	TGTGCCAGCAGTAGAGAGGACAGGGGCCTCTATGGCTACACCTTC
TRBD1	-	TRBJ1-4	TRBV7-2	CASSLAAGGYEKLFF	TGTGCCAGCAGCTTGGCGGCAGGGGGCTATGAAAAACTGTTTTTT
-	-	TRBJ1-1	TRBV6-2/TRBV6-3	CASSYSRAGTEAFF	TGTGCCAGCAGTTACTCCAGGGCAGGGACTGAAGCTTTCTTT
-	-	TRBJ1-5	TRBV6-2/TRBV6-3	CASSYSPGGPYNQPQHF	TGTGCCAGCAGTTACAGTCCCGGGGGCCCATACAATCAGCCCCAGCATTTT
-	-	TRBJ2-7	TRBV11-3	CASSFRTESSYEQYF	TGTGCCAGCAGCTTCCGGACGGAGAGCTCCTACGAGCAGTACTTC
-	-	TRBJ1-6	TRBV28	CASSLVGNSPLHF	TGTGCCAGCAGTTTGGTTGGGAATTCACCCCTCCACTTT
-	few	TRBJ1-1	TRBV10-3	CAISAQERGTEAFF	TGTGCCATCAGTGCCCAGGAAAGAGGCACTGAAGCTTTCTTT
-	-	TRBJ2-3	TRBV24-1	CATSPGGHTQYF	TGTGCTACCAGTCCGGGGGGCCATACGCAGTATTTT
TRBD1	-	TRBJ2-5	TRBV7-2	CASSPGTGELTQYF	TGTGCCAGCAGCCCCGGGACAGGGGAGTTGACCCAGTACTTC
TRBD1	-	TRBJ1-5	TRBV20-1	CSARGGPNGNQPQHF	TGCAGTGCGAGAGGGGGCCCCAATGGCAATCAGCCCCAGCATTTT
TRBD1	-	TRBJ1-1	TRBV27	CASRRTGGTEAFF	TGTGCCAGCAGGAGGACAGGGGGCACTGAAGCTTTCTTT
-	-	TRBJ1-6	TRBV6-1	CASTDLNSPLHF	TGTGCCAGCACCGACCTCAATTCACCCCTCCACTTT
-	-	TRBJ1-1	TRBV30	CAWSVQPGSEAFF	TGTGCCTGGAGTGTACAACCGGGGTCTGAAGCTTTCTTT
-	few	TRBJ1-5	TRBV4-2	CASSQGDSNQPQHF	TGTGCCAGCAGCCAAGGGGATAGCAATCAGCCCCAGCATTTT
TRBD1	-	TRBJ1-1	TRBV6-1	CASRRETGARTEAFF	TGTGCCAGCAGAAGAGAGACAGGGGCGCGCACTGAAGCTTTCTTT
-	-	TRBJ2-7	TRBV11-3	CASSLTSVGWKSYEQYF	TGTGCCAGCAGCTTAACCTCGGTAGGGTGGAAGTCCTACGAGCAGTACTTC
-	-	TRBJ1-1	TRBV6-5	CASSYSLNTEAFF	TGTGCCAGCAGTTACTCGTTGAACACTGAAGCTTTCTTT
TRBD1	-	TRBJ1-5	TRBV28	CASGDQDRVFLQPQHF	TGTGCCAGCGGGGACCAGGACAGGGTTTTCCTTCAGCCCCAGCATTTT
TRBD2	-	TRBJ2-1	TRBV6-2/TRBV6-3	CASSPALAGTHGWNEQFF	TGTGCCAGCAGCCCTGCGCTAGCGGGGACCCACGGGTGGAATGAGCAGTTCTTC
-	-	TRBJ2-3	TRBV18	CASSPFDRVADTQYF	TGTGCCAGCTCACCATTTGATAGGGTGGCAGATACGCAGTATTTT
TRBD1	-	TRBJ2-2	TRBV20-1	CSARNGQGANTGELFF	TGCAGTGCTAGGAATGGACAGGGGGCGAACACCGGGGAGCTGTTTTTT
TRBD1	medium-sized	TRBJ1-1	TRBV19	CASSTWDSMNTEAFF	TGTGCCAGTAGTACGTGGGACAGCATGAACACTGAAGCTTTCTTT
-	-	TRBJ1-6	TRBV11-2	CASSQLWGNNSPLHF	TGTGCCAGCAGCCAGCTTTGGGGGAATAATTCACCCCTCCACTTT
TRBD1	-	TRBJ2-5	TRBV19	CASGGTGLQETQYF	TGTGCCAGTGGAGGGACAGGGCTCCAAGAGACCCAGTACTTC
-	-	TRBJ1-6	TRBV7-9	CASSLAGDSPLHF	TGTGCCAGCAGCTTAGCCGGGGATTCACCCCTCCACTTT
-	-	TRBJ1-6	TRBV7-2	CASSLRGTYNSPLHF	TGTGCCAGCAGCTTAAGGGGGACCTATAATTCACCCCTCCACTTT
TRBD2	few	TRBJ2-5	TRBV6-1	CASSRLAGPVETQYF	TGTGCCAGCAGCAGACTAGCGGGGCCGGTAGAGACCCAGTACTTC
TRBD1	-	TRBJ1-6	TRBV27	CASSPMTGSSYNSPLHF	TGTGCCAGCAGTCCGATGACAGGGAGCTCCTATAATTCACCCCTCCACTTT
TRBD1	-	TRBJ2-7	TRBV7-2	CASRLGQGVNEQYF	TGTGCCAGCAGACTTGGACAGGGGGTGAACGAGCAGTACTTC
-	few	TRBJ2-2	TRBV20-1	CSARLSTITGELFF	TGCAGTGCTAGATTATCGACGATCACCGGGGAGCTGTTTTTT
-	-	TRBJ1-1	TRBV30	CAWTTPGHRPPEAFF	TGTGCCTGGACTACACCGGGACACAGGCCCCCTGAAGCTTTCTTT
TRBD2	-	TRBJ2-5	TRBV6-2/TRBV6-3	CASRPWTSGGEETQYF	TGTGCCAGCAGGCCATGGACTAGCGGGGGCGAAGAGACCCAGTACTTC
TRBD2	few	TRBJ2-5	TRBV6-1	CASSGRTSGVETQYF	TGTGCCAGCAGTGGGCGGACTAGCGGGGTGGAGACCCAGTACTTC
TRBD2	-	TRBJ2-3	TRBV20-1	CSAPGGGGTHSTDTQYF	TGCAGTGCTCCCGGAGGCGGGGGGACCCATAGCACAGATACGCAGTATTTT
-	few	TRBJ2-2	TRBV20-1	CSARSGTRLNTGELFF	TGCAGTGCCCGTTCCGGGACACGCCTAAACACCGGGGAGCTGTTTTTT
-	-	TRBJ2-6	TRBV11-2	CASSWPRSGANVLTF	TGTGCCAGCAGCTGGCCTCGTTCTGGGGCCAACGTCCTGACTTTC
TRBD2	-	TRBJ2-5	TRBV5-1	CASSLANVGGGVQETQYF	TGCGCCAGCAGCTTGGCCAACGTCGGCGGGGGGGTCCAAGAGACCCAGTACTTC
TRBD1	-	TRBJ1-2	TRBV20-1	CSASQGAQPVGCTF	TGCAGTGCTAGCCAGGGGGCACAGCCGGTCGGCTGCACCTTC
-	few	TRBJ2-3	TRBV2	CASSEVGADTQYF	TGTGCCAGCAGTGAAGTGGGTGCAGATACGCAGTATTTT
-	-	TRBJ2-7	TRBV28	CASRSTRDTSYEQYF	TGTGCCAGCAGAAGCACCCGGGACACCTCCTACGAGCAGTACTTC
-	-	TRBJ1-1	TRBV6-1	CASSTQPERAEAFF	TGTGCCAGCAGTACCCAGCCCGAGCGGGCTGAAGCTTTCTTT
-	-	TRBJ2-3	TRBV19	CATSGPVSTSTDTQYF	TGTGCCACTAGTGGTCCGGTGTCAACGTCCACAGATACGCAGTATTTT